This T cell receptor beta chain was sequenced for a study of blood T cell repertoires in COVID-19. Original methodology: Estimation of nucleated cell counts was performed using reference gene primer amplification. Sequenced by immunoSEQ multiplex PCR; TCRdb stores in-frame clones only, minus some. That table is the source of V, J and clone size, and D and trimming were worked out from the DNA. Of approximately 45,000 clones listed, 70% to 90% were seen once; the top ten hold 14%. CDR1 is SGHTA and CDR2 is FQGTGA in the germline V gene. Deletions cut 1 base from V and 2 bases from J, with 11 bases between. This CDR3 comprises 15 residues.

Material: peripheral blood. The V and J genes are TRBV7-3 and TRBJ2-5, with TRBD2 as a possible D gene (6 bases). The source of this sequence is a human donor in a cohort sampled during active COVID-19. CDR3 nucleotide sequence: TGTGCCAGCAGCTTAAGGCCTAGCGCGCAAGAGACCCAGTACTTC. It yields the protein CASSLRPSAQETQYF.